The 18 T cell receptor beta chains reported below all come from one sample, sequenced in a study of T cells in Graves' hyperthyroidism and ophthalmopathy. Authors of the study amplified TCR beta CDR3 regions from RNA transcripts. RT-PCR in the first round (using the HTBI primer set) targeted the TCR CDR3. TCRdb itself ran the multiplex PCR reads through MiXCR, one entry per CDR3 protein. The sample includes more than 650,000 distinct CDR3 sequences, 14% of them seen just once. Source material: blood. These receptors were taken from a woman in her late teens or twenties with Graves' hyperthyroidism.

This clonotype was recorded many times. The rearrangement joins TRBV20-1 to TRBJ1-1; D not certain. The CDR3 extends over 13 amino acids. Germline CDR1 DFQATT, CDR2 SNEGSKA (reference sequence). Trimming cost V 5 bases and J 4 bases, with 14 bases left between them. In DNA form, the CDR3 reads TGCAGTGCTCTCACGGAAACGGGCACTGAAGCTTTCTTT. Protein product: CSALTETGTEAFF.

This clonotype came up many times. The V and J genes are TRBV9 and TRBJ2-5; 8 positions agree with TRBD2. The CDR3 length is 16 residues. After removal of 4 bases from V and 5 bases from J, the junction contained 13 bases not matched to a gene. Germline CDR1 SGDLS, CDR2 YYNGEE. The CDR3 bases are TGTGCCAGCAGCCCGGGACTAGAGAGATGGGGGGAGACCCAGTACTTC. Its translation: CASSPGLERWGETQYF. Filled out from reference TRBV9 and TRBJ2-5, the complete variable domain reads DSGVTQTPKHLITATGQRVTLRCSPRSGDLSVYWYQQSLDQGLQFLIQYYNGEERAKGNILERFSAQQFPDLHSELNLSSLELGDSALYFCASSPGLERWGETQYFGPGTRLLVL.

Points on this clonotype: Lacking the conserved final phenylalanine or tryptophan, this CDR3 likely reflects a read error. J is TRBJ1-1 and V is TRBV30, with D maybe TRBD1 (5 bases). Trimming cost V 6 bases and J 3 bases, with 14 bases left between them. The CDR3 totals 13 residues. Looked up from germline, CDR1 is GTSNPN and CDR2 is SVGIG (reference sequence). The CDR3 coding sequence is TGTGCCTGCAGCCCCGGGGGAGACACTGAAGCTTTCTCT. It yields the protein CACSPGGDTEAFS.

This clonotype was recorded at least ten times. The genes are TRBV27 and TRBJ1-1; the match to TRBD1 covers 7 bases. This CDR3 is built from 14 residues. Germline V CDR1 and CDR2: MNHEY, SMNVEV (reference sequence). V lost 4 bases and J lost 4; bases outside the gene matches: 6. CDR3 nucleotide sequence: TGTGCCAGCAGTTACAGGGGTCTGGGCACTGAAGCTTTCTTT. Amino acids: CASSYRGLGTEAFF.

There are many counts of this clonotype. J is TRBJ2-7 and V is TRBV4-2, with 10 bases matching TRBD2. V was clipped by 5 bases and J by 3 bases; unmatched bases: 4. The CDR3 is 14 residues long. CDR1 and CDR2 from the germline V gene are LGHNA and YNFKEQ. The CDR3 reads CASSWTSGDYEQYF. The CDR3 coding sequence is TGTGCCAGCAGCTGGACTAGCGGAGACTACGAGCAGTACTTC.

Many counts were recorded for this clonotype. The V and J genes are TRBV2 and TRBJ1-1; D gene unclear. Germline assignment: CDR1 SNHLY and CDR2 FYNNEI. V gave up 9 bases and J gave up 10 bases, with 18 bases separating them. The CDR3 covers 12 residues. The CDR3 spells CASLGVLAGAFF. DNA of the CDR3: TGTGCCAGTCTCGGGGTCCTGGCGGGAGCTTTCTTT.

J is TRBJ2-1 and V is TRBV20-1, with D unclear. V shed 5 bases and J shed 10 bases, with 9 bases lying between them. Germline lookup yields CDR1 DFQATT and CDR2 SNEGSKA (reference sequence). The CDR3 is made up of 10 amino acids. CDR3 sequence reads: CSAFFREQFF. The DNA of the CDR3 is TGCAGTGCTTTTTTTAGGGAGCAGTTCTTC.

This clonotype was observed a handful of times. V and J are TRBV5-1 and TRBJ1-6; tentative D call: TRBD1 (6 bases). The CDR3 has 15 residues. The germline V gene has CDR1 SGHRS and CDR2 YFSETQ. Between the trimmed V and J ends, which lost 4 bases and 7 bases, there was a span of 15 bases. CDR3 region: CASSLGQRENSPLHF. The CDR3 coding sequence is TGCGCCAGCAGCCTTGGACAGCGCGAGAATTCACCCCTCCACTTT.

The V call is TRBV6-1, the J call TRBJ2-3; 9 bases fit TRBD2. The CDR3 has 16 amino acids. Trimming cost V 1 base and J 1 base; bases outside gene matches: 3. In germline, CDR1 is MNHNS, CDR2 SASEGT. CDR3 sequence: CASSEEGGRGTDTQYF. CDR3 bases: TGTGCCAGCAGTGAAGAGGGCGGGAGGGGCACAGATACGCAGTATTTT.

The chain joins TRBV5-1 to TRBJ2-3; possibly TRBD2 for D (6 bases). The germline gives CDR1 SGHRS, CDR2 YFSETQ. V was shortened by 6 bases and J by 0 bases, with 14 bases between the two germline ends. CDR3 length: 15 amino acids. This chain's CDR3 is CASNRGKTSTDTQYF. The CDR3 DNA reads TGCGCCAGCAACCGGGGGAAGACTAGCACAGATACGCAGTATTTT.

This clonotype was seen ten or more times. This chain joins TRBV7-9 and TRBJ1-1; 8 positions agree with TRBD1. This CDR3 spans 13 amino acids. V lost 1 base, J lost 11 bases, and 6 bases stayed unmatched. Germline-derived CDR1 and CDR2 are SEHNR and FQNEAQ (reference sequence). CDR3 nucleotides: TGTGCCAGCAGCTTAGATGGGACAGGAGGGGCTTTCTTT. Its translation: CASSLDGTGGAFF.

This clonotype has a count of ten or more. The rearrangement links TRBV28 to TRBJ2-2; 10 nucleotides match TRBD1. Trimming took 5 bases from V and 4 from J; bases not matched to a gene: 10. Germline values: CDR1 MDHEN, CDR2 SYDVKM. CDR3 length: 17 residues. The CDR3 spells CASSGTTGGWITGELFF. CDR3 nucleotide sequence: TGTGCCAGCAGTGGAACGACAGGGGGCTGGATCACCGGGGAGCTGTTTTTT.

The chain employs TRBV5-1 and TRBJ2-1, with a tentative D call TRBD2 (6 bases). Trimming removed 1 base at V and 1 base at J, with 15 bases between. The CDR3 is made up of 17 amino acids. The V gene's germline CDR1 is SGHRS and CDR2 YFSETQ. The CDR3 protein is CASSLTWGLLSYNEQFF. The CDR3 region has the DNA TGCGCCAGCAGCTTGACTTGGGGACTTCTATCCTACAATGAGCAGTTCTTC.

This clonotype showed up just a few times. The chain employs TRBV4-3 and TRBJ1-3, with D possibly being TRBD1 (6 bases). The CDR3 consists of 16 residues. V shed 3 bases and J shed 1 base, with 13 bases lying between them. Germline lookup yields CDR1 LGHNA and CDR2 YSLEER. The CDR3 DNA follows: TGCGCCAGCAGCCAGGGAACAGGGCCTTCTGGAAACACCATATATTTT. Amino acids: CASSQGTGPSGNTIYF.

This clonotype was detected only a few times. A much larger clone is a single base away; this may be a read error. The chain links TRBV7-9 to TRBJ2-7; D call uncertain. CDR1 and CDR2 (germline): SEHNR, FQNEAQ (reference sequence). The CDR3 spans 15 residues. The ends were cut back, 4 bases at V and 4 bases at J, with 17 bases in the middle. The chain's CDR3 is CASSSPGARHYEQYF. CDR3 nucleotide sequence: TGTGCCAGCAGCTCCCCCGGAGCCCGACATTACGAGCAGTACTTC.

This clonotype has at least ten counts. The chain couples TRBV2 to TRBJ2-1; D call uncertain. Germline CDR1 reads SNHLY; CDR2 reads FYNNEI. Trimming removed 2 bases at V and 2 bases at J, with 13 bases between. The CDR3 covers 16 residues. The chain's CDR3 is CASSEFSGVAYNEQFF. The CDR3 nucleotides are TGTGCCAGCAGTGAATTTTCTGGGGTTGCCTACAATGAGCAGTTCTTC.

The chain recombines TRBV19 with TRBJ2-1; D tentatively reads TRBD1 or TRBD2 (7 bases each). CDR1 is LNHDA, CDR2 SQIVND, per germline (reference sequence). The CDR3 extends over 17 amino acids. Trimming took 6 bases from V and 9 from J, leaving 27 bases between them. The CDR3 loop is CASRATGWSSGKGEQFF. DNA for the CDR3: TGTGCCAGTAGGGCGACAGGGTGGTCTAGCGGCAAGGGTGAGCAGTTCTTC.

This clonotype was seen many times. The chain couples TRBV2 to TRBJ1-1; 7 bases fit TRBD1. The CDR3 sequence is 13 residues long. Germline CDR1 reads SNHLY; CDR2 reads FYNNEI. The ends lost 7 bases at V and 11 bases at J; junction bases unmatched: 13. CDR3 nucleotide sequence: TGTGCCAGCACCCTGACTCCCGGGACAGATGCTTTCTTT. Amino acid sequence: CASTLTPGTDAFF. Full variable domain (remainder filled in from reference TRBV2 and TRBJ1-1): EPEVTQTPSHQVTQMGQEVILRCVPISNHLYFYWYRQILGQKVEFLVSFYNNEISEKSEIFDDQFSVERPDGSNFTLKIRSTKLEDSAMYFCASTLTPGTDAFFGQGTRLTVV.